These T cell receptor beta chains were read from a single sample in a study of Ad26.COV2.S vaccination and SARS-CoV-2 variants. Only in-frame clones appear in the TCRdb table, and some are missing; sequencing was by immunoSEQ multiplex PCR. This sample has fewer than 400,000 clones, with 88% found just once. The starting material was peripheral blood, obtained in a trial of Ad26.COV2.S vaccine versus placebo. The receptor source for this set is a person between 18 and 59 years old who received the Ad26.COV2.S COVID-19 vaccine or a placebo. Each CDR3 is given with its conserved first and last residue. The D gene is left open where the match is weak. Clone size is shown for a subset of rows, as once, few, many or a class of expanded clone.

>TRBD2|TRBJ2-1|TRBV30|NA
TGTGCCTGGAGTTGGACTAGCTCCTACAATGAGCAGTTCTTC
CAWSWTSSYNEQFF
>NA|TRBJ1-5|TRBV2|NA
TGTGCCAGCAGTGGCCACAGGGATCAGCCCCAGCATTTT
CASSGHRDQPQHF
>TRBD2|TRBJ2-1|TRBV29-1|NA
TGCAGCGTTTTTTCTAGCGGGGGAGGGGGAGGTGAGCAGTTCTTC
CSVFSSGGGGGEQFF
>NA|TRBJ1-4|TRBV7-9|once
TGTGCCAGCAAAGGGTACACTAATGAAAAACTGTTTTTT
CASKGYTNEKLFF
>TRBD2|TRBJ2-1|TRBV4-1|once
TGCGCCAGCAGCCAAGATCGAACTAGCGGGGTGGGTGAGCAGTTCTTC
CASSQDRTSGVGEQFF
>NA|TRBJ2-4|TRBV5-5|once
TGTGCCAGCAGGGACCCGTACTGGATTACAGGTTCGGGCATCAAAAACATTCAGTACTTC
CASRDPYWITGSGIKNIQYF
>NA|TRBJ1-3|TRBV5-4|once
TGTGCCAGCAGTTGGGACATAGGAAACACCATATATTTT
CASSWDIGNTIYF
>NA|TRBJ2-2|TRBV5-1|few
TGCGCCAGCAGTCCCAGGGTCACCGGGGAGCTGTTTTTT
CASSPRVTGELFF
>TRBD1|TRBJ2-3|TRBV5-1|NA
TGCGCCAGCAGCCCGGGACAGTACACAGATACGCAGTATTTT
CASSPGQYTDTQYF
>TRBD2|TRBJ2-5|TRBV27|NA
TGTGCCAGCAGTTCCCAACAACTCGGGGGGGAGACCCAGTACTTC
CASSSQQLGGETQYF
>NA|TRBJ1-5|TRBV6-2/TRBV6-3|few
TGTGCCAGCAGTCCCGCGCCTGGGGGCAATCAGCCCCAGCATTTT
CASSPAPGGNQPQHF
>NA|TRBJ2-2|TRBV4-2|NA
TGTGCCAGCAGCCAAGATCGCACCGGGGAGCTGTTTTTT
CASSQDRTGELFF
>NA|TRBJ2-3|TRBV27|NA
TGTGCCAGCACCAGGGGGGCCTCTAGCACAGATACGCAGTATTTT
CASTRGASSTDTQYF
>TRBD1|TRBJ2-7|TRBV18|NA
TGTGCCAGCTCACTTGACAGGGTGGGCCGATACGAGCAGTACTTC
CASSLDRVGRYEQYF
>TRBD1|TRBJ1-5|TRBV5-4|few
TGTGCCAGCAGCTCTCCGGACAGGGGCAATCAGCCCCAGCATTTT
CASSSPDRGNQPQHF
>TRBD1|TRBJ1-2|TRBV4-3|NA
TGCGCCAGCAGCCAAGATATCGGGACAGGGGGAGGCTATGGCTACACCTTC
CASSQDIGTGGGYGYTF
>NA|TRBJ1-6|TRBV18|NA
TGTGCCAGCTCAACAGGGAGGGGATCACCCCTCCACTTT
CASSTGRGSPLHF
>NA|TRBJ2-1|TRBV10-3|few
TGTGCCATCAGTCCCGACAGGTTGGGTTACAATGAGCAGTTCTTC
CAISPDRLGYNEQFF
>NA|TRBJ1-6|TRBV5-6|once
TGTGCCAGCAGCTGGACATCGATTAATTCACCCCTCCACTTT
CASSWTSINSPLHF
>NA|TRBJ1-5|TRBV19|few
TGTGCCAGTAGTATCTTCTTTACAAGTGGAAGCAATCAGCCCCAGCATTTT
CASSIFFTSGSNQPQHF
>TRBD1|TRBJ1-5|TRBV27|many
TGTGCCAGTGGACAGGGGGGTAGCAATCAGCCCCAGCATTTT
CASGQGGSNQPQHF
>NA|TRBJ1-1|TRBV29-1|NA
TGCAGCGTTGATTGGGGGACCGGACCTACAGGGACTGAAGCTTTCTTT
CSVDWGTGPTGTEAFF
>TRBD2|TRBJ2-3|TRBV11-2|NA
TGTGCCAGCAGCTCCTATAGCGGGGCCCACCTTAAGTATTTT
CASSSYSGAHLKYF
>NA|TRBJ1-1|TRBV4-2|NA
TGTGCCAGCAGGCTTTTAGGGGGGCTAAGTACTGAAGCTTTCTTT
CASRLLGGLSTEAFF
>NA|TRBJ1-1|TRBV10-1|once
TGCGCCAGCAGTGTTTCAGGACGTGAAGCTTTCTTT
CASSVSGREAFF
>NA|TRBJ1-5|TRBV6-2/TRBV6-3|NA
TGTGCCAGCAGTTCTCAGGAGTACCAGCCCCAGCATTTT
CASSSQEYQPQHF
>NA|TRBJ2-5|TRBV6-6|NA
TGTGCCAGCAGTTACCTGGGAAGCGGGACCCAGTACTTC
CASSYLGSGTQYF
>TRBD1|TRBJ1-2|TRBV27|NA
TGTGCCAGCAGGGCCGGGACAGGGGATGGCTACACCTTC
CASRAGTGDGYTF
>TRBD1|TRBJ2-2|TRBV12-5|NA
TGTGCTAGTGGTTTGGTAGTGGACAGGGTTAACACCGGGGAGCTGTTTTTT
CASGLVVDRVNTGELFF
>TRBD1|TRBJ1-2|TRBV4-3|NA
TGCGCCAGCAGCCAAGATCAGGGGGCTGGCTACACCTTC
CASSQDQGAGYTF
>TRBD2|TRBJ2-1|TRBV18|NA
TGTGCCAGCTCACCACGAGCCAACTCTAGCGGGGGGGGTAATGAGCAGTTCTTC
CASSPRANSSGGGNEQFF
>NA|TRBJ2-3|TRBV2|NA
TGTGCCAGCCGCAACAGGTTTACTAGCACAGATACGCAGTATTTT
CASRNRFTSTDTQYF
>NA|TRBJ2-5|TRBV6-1|once
TGTGCCAGCAGTGAAGCAGGGTATGGGCAAGAGACCCAGTACTTC
CASSEAGYGQETQYF
>NA|TRBJ2-2|TRBV5-1|NA
TGCGCCAGCAGCTCTGAGGTACCGAACACCGGGGAGCTGTTTTTT
CASSSEVPNTGELFF
>TRBD2|TRBJ2-5|TRBV14|NA
TGTGCCAGCTCAAGCACTGGAGCGGGGTTTCAAGAGACCCAGTACTTC
CASSSTGAGFQETQYF
>NA|TRBJ1-1|TRBV5-1|NA
TGCGCCAGCAGCTTGGGACAGTCGAACACTGAAGCTTTCTTT
CASSLGQSNTEAFF
>NA|TRBJ2-2|TRBV19|NA
TGTGCCAGTATCGAGGGGGCCGGGGAGCTGTTTTTT
CASIEGAGELFF
>TRBD2|TRBJ2-1|TRBV5-1|NA
TGCGCCAGCAGCATTACTAGCGGGGCAGGCGGTGAGCAGTTCTTC
CASSITSGAGGEQFF
>TRBD1|TRBJ2-1|TRBV4-1|NA
TGCGCCAGCAGCCAACCCGGGACAGGGGGCCGCAATGAGCAGTTCTTC
CASSQPGTGGRNEQFF
>NA|TRBJ1-2|TRBV27|once
TGTGCCAGCAGTTTCCGGGACACAGCTAACTATGGCTACACCTTC
CASSFRDTANYGYTF
>TRBD1|TRBJ1-2|TRBV11-2|NA
TGTGCCAGCAGCCCCATTAGAAGGACAGGGGATGGCTACACCTTC
CASSPIRRTGDGYTF
>TRBD1|TRBJ1-4|TRBV5-6|NA
TGTGCCAGCAGCTTGGGTCAGGGTCAATACGCGACAGGGGAAAAACTGTTTTTT
CASSLGQGQYATGEKLFF
>NA|TRBJ2-3|TRBV5-4|NA
TGTGCCAGCAGTTTGGGGACTCGGGGAGATACGCAGTATTTT
CASSLGTRGDTQYF
>NA|TRBJ2-1|TRBV3-1/TRBV3-2|NA
TGTGCCAGCAGCCAAGCTCGGGCCCACTCGCGTAGCTTCTTC
CASSQARAHSRSFF
>NA|TRBJ2-3|TRBV10-3|NA
TGTGCCATCAGCGGGAGCACAGATACGCAGTATTTT
CAISGSTDTQYF
>NA|TRBJ2-7|TRBV3-1/TRBV3-2|NA
TGTGCCAGCAGCCACGCCGCCTTGTCAGGGAACTCCTACGAGCAGTACTTC
CASSHAALSGNSYEQYF